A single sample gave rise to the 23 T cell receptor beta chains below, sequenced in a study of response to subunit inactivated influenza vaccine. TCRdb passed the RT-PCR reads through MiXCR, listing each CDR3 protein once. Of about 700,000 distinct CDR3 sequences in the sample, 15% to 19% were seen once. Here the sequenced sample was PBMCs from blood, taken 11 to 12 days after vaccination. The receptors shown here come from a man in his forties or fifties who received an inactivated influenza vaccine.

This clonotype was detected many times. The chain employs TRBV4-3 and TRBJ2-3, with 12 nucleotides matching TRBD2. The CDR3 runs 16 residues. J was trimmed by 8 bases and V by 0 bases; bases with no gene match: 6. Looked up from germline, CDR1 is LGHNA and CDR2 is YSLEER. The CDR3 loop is CASSQDATSGSSTQYF. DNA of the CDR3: TGCGCCAGCAGCCAAGATGCGACTAGCGGGAGTAGTACGCAGTATTTT.

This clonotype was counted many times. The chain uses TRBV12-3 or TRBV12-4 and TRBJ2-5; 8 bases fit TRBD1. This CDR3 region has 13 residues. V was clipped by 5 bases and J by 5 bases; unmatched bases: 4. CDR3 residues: CASSTTGVETQYF. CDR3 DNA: TGTGCCAGCAGTACGACAGGGGTTGAGACCCAGTACTTC.

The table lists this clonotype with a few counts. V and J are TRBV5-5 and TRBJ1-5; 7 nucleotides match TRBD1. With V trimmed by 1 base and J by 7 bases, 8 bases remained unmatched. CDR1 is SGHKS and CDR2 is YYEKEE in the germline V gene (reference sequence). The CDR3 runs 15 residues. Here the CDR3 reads CASSLYTGVGQPQHF. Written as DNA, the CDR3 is TGTGCCAGCAGCTTGTATACAGGGGTTGGGCAGCCCCAGCATTTT.

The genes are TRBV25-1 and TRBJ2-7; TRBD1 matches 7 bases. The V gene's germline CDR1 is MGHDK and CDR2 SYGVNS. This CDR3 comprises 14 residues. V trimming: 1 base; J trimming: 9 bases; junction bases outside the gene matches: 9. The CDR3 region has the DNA TGTGCCAGCAGTGAATGGAACAGGGGTAACGGGCAGTACTTC. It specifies CASSEWNRGNGQYF.

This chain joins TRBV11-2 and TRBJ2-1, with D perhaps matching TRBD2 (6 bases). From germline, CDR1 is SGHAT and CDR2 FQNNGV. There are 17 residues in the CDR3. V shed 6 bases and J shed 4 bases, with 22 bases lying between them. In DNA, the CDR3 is TGTGCCAGCAGTCAAGGGGTGGTCCGGGGGAATTACAATGAGCAGTTCTTC. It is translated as CASSQGVVRGNYNEQFF.

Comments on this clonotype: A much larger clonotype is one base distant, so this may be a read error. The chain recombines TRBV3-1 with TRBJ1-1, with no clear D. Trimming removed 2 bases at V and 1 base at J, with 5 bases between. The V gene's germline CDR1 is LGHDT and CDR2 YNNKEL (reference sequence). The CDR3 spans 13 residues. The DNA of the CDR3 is TGTGCCAGCAGCCAAATTGGGAACACTGAAGCTTTCTTT. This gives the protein CASSQIGNTEAFF.

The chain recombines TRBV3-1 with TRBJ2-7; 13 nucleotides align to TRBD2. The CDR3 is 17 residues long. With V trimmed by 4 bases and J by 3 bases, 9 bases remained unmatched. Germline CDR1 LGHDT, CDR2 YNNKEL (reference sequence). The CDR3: CASSPGLAGVPDYEQYF. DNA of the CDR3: TGTGCCAGCAGCCCCGGACTAGCGGGAGTGCCGGACTACGAGCAGTACTTC.

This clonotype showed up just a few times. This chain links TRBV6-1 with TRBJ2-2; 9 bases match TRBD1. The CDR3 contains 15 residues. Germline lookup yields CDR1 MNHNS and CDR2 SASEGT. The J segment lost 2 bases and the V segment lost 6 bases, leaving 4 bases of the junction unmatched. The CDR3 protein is CASRRQGGNTGELFF. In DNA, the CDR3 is TGTGCCAGCAGAAGACAGGGGGGCAACACCGGGGAGCTGTTTTTT.

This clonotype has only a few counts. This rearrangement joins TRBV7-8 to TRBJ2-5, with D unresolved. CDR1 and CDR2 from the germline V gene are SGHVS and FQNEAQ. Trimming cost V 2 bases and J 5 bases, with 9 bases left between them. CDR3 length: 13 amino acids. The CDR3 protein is CASSLSVRETQYF. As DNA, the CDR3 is TGTGCCAGCAGCTTATCAGTGCGGGAGACCCAGTACTTC. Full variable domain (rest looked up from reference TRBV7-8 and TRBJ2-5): GAGVSQSPRYKVAKRGQDVALRCDPISGHVSLFWYQQALGQGPEFLTYFQNEAQLDKSGLPSDRFFAERPEGSVSTLKIQRTQQEDSAVYLCASSLSVRETQYFGPGTRLLVL.

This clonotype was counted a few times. CDR3 in DNA: TGTGCCAGCGCCACTAGGTGGGGGCCTTTCTTT. As protein: CASATRWGPFF. V usage is TRBV12-3 or TRBV12-4 and J usage is TRBJ1-1; maybe TRBD1 (6 bases). The CDR3 sequence is 11 residues long. V was pared by 8 bases and J by 12 bases, with 16 bases between.

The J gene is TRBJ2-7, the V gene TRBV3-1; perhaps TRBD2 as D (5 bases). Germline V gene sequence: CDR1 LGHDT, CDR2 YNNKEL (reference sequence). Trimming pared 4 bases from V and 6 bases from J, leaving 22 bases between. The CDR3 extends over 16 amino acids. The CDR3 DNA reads TGTGCCAGCAGCCGATCACCCGCAGACTATAATTTCGAGCAGTACTTC. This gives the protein CASSRSPADYNFEQYF.

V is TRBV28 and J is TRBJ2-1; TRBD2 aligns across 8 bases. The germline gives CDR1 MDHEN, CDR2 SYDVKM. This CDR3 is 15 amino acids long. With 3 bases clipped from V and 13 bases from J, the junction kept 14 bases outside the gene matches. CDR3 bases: TGTGCCAGCAGTTTTAGGACTAGCCTAACCCTGGGACAGTTCTTC. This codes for CASSFRTSLTLGQFF.

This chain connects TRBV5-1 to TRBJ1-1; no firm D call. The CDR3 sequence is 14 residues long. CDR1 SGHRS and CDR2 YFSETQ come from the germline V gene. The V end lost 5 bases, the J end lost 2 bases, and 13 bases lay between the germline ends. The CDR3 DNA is TGCGCCAGCAGTCCCCCAGATGTAAACACTGAAGCTTTCTTT. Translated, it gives CASSPPDVNTEAFF. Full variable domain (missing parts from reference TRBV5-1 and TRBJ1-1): KAGVTQTPRYLIKTRGQQVTLSCSPISGHRSVSWYQQTPGQGLQFLFEYFSETQRNKGNFPGRFSGRQFSNSRSEMNVSTLELGDSALYLCASSPPDVNTEAFFGQGTRLTVV.

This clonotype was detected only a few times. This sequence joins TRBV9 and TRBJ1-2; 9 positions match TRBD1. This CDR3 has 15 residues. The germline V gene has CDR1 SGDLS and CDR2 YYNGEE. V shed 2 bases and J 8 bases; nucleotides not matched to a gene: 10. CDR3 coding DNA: TGTGCCAGCAGCGTCACCGGGACAGGGACCGGCGGCTACACCTTC. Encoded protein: CASSVTGTGTGGYTF.

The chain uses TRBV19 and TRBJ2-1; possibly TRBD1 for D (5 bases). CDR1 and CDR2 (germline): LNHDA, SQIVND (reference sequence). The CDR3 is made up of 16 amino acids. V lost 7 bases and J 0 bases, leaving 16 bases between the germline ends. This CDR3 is CASIGKGASSYNEQFF. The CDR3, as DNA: TGTGCCAGTATCGGCAAAGGGGCGAGCTCCTACAATGAGCAGTTCTTC.

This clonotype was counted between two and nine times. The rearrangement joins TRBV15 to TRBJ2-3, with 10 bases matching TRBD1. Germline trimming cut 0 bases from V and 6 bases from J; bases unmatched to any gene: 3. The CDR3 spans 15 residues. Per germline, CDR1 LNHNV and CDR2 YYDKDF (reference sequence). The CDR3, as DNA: TGTGCCACCAGCAGAGACAGACAGGGGGCGGATACGCAGTATTTT. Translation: CATSRDRQGADTQYF.

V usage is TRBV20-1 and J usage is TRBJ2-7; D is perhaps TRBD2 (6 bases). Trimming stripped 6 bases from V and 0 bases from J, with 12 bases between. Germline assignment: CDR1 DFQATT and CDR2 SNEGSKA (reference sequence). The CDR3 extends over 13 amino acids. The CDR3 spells CSAGGFSSYEQYF. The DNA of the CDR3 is TGCAGTGCGGGGGGATTCAGCTCCTACGAGCAGTACTTC.

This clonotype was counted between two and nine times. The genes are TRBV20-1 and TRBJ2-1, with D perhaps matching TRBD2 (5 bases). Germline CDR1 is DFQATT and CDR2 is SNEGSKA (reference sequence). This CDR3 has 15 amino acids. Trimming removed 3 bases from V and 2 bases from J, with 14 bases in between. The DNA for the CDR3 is TGCAGTGCTAGGAGTGGACTGGAGGCCTACAATGAGCAGTTCTTC. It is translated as CSARSGLEAYNEQFF.

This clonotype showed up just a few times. The CDR3 nucleotides are TGTGCCAGCAGCGGGGCCATAGCAGAGACCCAGTACTTC. As protein: CASSGAIAETQYF. The chain has TRBV12-3 or TRBV12-4 and TRBJ2-5, with D perhaps TRBD1 or TRBD2 (5 bases each). Trimming shortened V by 6 bases and J by 4 bases, and 12 bases separated the two germline ends. The CDR3 has 13 amino acids.

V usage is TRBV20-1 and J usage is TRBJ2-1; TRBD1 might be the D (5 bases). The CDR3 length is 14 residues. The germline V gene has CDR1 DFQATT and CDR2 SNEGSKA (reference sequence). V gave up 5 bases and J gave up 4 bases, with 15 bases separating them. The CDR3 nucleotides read TGCAGTGCTCAGAGAGGCAGGGTTTACAATGAGCAGTTCTTC. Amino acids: CSAQRGRVYNEQFF.

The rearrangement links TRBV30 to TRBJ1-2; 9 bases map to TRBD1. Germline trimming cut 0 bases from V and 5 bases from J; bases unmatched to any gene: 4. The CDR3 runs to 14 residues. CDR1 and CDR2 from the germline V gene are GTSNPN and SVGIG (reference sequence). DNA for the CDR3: TGTGCCTGGAGTGTACAAGGGACAGGGTATGGCTACACCTTC. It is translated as CAWSVQGTGYGYTF.

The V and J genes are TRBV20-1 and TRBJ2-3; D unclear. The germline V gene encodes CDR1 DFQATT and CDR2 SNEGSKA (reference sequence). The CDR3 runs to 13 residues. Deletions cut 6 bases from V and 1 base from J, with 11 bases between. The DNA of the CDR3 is TGCAGTGCCCCGGACGTGCGCACAGATACGCAGTATTTT. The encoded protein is CSAPDVRTDTQYF.

CDR3 DNA sequence: TGTGCCAGCTCAGAGGGGGCCGGCTACACCTTC. It encodes CASSEGAGYTF. The chain carries TRBV18 and TRBJ1-2; TRBD1 agrees at 7 bases. Germline loops: CDR1 KGHSH, CDR2 LQKENI. J lost 8 bases, V lost 5 bases, and 2 bases had no gene match. The CDR3 sequence is 11 residues long.